This is a list of T cell receptor beta chains from one sample in a study of CD8 T cells in Susac syndrome. TCRdb independently ran MiXCR on the immunoSEQ multiplex PCR reads; one entry per CDR3 protein. The sample comprises about 89,000 distinct CDR3 sequences, 90% to 95% of which are singletons, and roughly 0.32% rests with the top ten. The specimen sequenced was CD8+ T cells from PBMCs. Receptors were obtained from a human donor in good health. CDR3s include the opening cysteine and the closing phenylalanine or tryptophan. A D gene is named only where the DNA matches it firmly. A row's size may be missing; if present it is once, few, many or a size class.

v_gene	d_gene	abundance	j_gene	CDR3aa	CDR3nt
TRBV28	TRBD2	-	TRBJ2-7	CASSLGGQVGEQYF	TGTGCCAGCAGTTTGGGAGGGCAGGTGGGAGAGCAGTACTTC
TRBV9	TRBD2	-	TRBJ2-3	CASSVAGGQDTQYF	TGTGCCAGCAGCGTAGCGGGGGGGCAAGATACGCAGTATTTT
TRBV7-9	-	-	TRBJ2-7	CASSSIRGTRSSYEQYF	TGTGCCAGCAGCTCAATAAGGGGTACACGAAGCTCCTACGAGCAGTACTTC
TRBV6-5	TRBD2	-	TRBJ2-7	CASSYTPGLKQYF	TGTGCCAGCAGTTATACTCCGGGACTAAAGCAGTACTTC
TRBV7-9	-	-	TRBJ2-1	CASSRDEQFF	TGTGCCAGCAGCCGAGATGAGCAGTTCTTC
TRBV25-1	TRBD2	-	TRBJ2-3	CASSALSSGGSDTQYF	TGTGCCAGCAGCGCCCTCAGTAGCGGGGGTTCAGATACGCAGTATTTT
TRBV3-1	-	-	TRBJ2-3	CASSQAESDGIDTQYF	TGTGCCAGCAGCCAAGCGGAGAGCGACGGCATTGATACGCAGTATTTT
TRBV19	TRBD1	once	TRBJ1-2	CASSTRDRGSGYTF	TGTGCCAGTAGTACGAGGGACAGGGGGAGCGGCTACACCTTC
TRBV7-2	-	once	TRBJ2-5	CASSPWGVGETQYF	TGTGCCAGCAGCCCCTGGGGGGTCGGCGAGACCCAGTACTTC
TRBV6-6	-	-	TRBJ1-6	CASSAGVHSPLHF	TGTGCCAGCAGTGCAGGGGTACATTCACCCCTCCACTTT
TRBV20-1	TRBD2	once	TRBJ2-1	CSARDESGGDYNEQFF	TGCAGTGCTAGAGATGAGAGCGGGGGAGACTACAATGAGCAGTTCTTC
TRBV4-1	TRBD1	-	TRBJ1-4	CASSQGEGQGREKLFF	TGCGCCAGCAGCCAAGGCGAGGGACAGGGGAGGGAAAAACTGTTTTTT
TRBV13	-	once	TRBJ2-2	CASSFRTGELFF	TGTGCCAGCAGCTTTAGGACCGGGGAGCTGTTTTTT
TRBV15	-	-	TRBJ2-7	CATSRDARAYEQYF	TGTGCCACCAGCAGAGATGCCAGGGCCTACGAGCAGTACTTC
TRBV19	-	-	TRBJ1-1	CASRFDLNTEAFF	TGTGCCAGTAGATTCGACCTGAACACTGAAGCTTTCTTT
TRBV7-6	-	few	TRBJ2-2	CASSENTGELFF	TGTGCCAGCAGCGAAAACACCGGGGAGCTGTTTTTT
TRBV13	TRBD1	once	TRBJ1-1	CASSPAGGTEAFF	TGTGCCAGCAGCCCAGCAGGGGGAACTGAAGCTTTCTTT
TRBV29-1	-	once	TRBJ1-2	CSVEGGGGYTF	TGCAGCGTTGAAGGCGGGGGAGGCTACACCTTC
TRBV14	-	-	TRBJ2-5	CASSQDLWGAETQYF	TGTGCCAGCAGCCAAGATCTTTGGGGGGCGGAGACCCAGTACTTC
TRBV11-2	-	-	TRBJ2-7	CASSLGQGSAYEQYF	TGTGCCAGCAGCTTAGGGCAGGGAAGCGCCTACGAGCAGTACTTC